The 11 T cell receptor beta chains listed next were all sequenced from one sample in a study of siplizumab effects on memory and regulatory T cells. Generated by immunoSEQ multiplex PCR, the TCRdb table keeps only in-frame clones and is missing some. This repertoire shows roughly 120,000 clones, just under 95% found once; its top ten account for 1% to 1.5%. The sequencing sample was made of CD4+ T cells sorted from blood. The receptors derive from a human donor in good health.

The CDR3 sequence: CASSQGLAGEGEQYF. CDR3 DNA sequence: TGTGCCAGCAGCCAGGGACTAGCGGGAGAAGGAGAGCAGTACTTC. The rearrangement joins TRBV11-2 to TRBJ2-7; TRBD2 aligns across 14 bases. The junction had 7 bases not matched to a gene; V was cut back by 5 bases and J by 7 bases. Germline values: CDR1 SGHAT, CDR2 FQNNGV. The CDR3 loop spans 15 amino acids.

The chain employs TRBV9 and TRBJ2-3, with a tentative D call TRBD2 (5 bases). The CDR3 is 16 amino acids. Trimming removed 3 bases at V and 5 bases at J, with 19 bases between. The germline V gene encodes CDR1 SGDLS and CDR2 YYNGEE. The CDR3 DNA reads TGTGCCAGCAGCGCGGGAATAGACGTCGGCCAAGATACGCAGTATTTT. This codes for CASSAGIDVGQDTQYF.

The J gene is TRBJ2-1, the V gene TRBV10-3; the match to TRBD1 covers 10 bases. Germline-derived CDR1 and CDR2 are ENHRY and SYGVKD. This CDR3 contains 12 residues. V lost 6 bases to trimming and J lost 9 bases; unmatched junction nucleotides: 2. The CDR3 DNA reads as TGTGCCATCAGGAGACAGGGGGCTGAGCAGTTCTTC. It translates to CAIRRQGAEQFF.

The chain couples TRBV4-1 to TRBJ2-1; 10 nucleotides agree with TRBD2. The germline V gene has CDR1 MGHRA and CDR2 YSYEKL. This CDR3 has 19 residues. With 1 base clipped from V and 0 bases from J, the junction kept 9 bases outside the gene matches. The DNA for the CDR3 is TGCGCCAGCAGCCAAGGGACCATTAGCGGGGGGAGCTCCTACAATGAGCAGTTCTTC. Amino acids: CASSQGTISGGSSYNEQFF.

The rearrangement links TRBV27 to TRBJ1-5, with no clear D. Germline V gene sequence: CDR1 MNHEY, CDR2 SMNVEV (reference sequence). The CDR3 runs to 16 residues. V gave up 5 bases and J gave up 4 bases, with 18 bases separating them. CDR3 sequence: CASSPRTVGRNQPQHF. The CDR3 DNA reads TGTGCCAGCAGTCCTCGCACAGTCGGACGGAATCAGCCCCAGCATTTT.

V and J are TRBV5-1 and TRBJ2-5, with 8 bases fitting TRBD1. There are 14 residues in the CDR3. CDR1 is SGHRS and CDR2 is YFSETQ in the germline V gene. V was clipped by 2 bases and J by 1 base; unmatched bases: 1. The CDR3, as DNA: TGCGCCAGCAGCTTCGACAGGGGCCAAGAGACCCAGTACTTC. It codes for CASSFDRGQETQYF.

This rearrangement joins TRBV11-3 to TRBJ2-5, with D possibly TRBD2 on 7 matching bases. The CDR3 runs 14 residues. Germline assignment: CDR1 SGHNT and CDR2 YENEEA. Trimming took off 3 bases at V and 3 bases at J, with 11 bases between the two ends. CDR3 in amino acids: CASSLGGGEETQYF. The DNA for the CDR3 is TGTGCCAGCAGCTTGGGAGGGGGTGAAGAGACCCAGTACTTC. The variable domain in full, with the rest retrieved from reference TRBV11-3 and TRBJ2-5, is EAGVVQSPRYKIIEKKQPVAFWCNPISGHNTLYWYLQNLGQGPELLIRYENEEAVDDSQLPKDRFSAERLKGVDSTLKIQPAELGDSAVYLCASSLGGGEETQYFGPGTRLLVL.

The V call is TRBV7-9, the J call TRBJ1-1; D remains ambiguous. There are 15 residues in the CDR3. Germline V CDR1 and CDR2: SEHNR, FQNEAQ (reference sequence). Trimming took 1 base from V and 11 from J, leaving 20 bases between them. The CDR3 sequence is CASSLGADGRRRAFF. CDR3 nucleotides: TGTGCCAGCAGCTTAGGAGCTGACGGCCGAAGGAGGGCTTTCTTT. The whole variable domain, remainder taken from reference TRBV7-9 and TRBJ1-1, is DTGVSQNPRHKITKRGQNVTFRCDPISEHNRLYWYRQTLGQGPEFLTYFQNEAQLEKSRLLSDRFSAERPKGSFSTLEIQRTEQGDSAMYLCASSLGADGRRRAFFGQGTRLTVV.

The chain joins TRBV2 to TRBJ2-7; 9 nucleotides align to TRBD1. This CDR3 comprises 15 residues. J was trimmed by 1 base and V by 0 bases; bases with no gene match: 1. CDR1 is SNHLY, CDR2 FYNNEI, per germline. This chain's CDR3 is CASSEADRGSYEQYF. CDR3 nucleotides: TGTGCCAGCAGTGAAGCAGACAGGGGGTCCTACGAGCAGTACTTC.

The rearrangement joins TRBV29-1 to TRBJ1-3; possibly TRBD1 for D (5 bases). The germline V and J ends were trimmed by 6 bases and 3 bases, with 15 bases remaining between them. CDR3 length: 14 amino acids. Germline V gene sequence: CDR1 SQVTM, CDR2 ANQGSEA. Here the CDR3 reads CSVLGPGVGNTIYF. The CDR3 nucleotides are TGCAGCGTCTTGGGTCCGGGGGTTGGAAACACCATATATTTT.

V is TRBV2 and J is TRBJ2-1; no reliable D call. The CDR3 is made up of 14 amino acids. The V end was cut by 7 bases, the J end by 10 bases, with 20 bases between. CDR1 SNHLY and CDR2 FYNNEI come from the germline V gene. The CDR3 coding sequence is TGTGCCAGCATAAGAGAGACTTGGGTCGGCGAGCAGTTCTTC. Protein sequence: CASIRETWVGEQFF.